This T cell receptor (beta chain) derives from a study of neoadjuvant nivolumab and ipilimumab in lung cancer (dated by TCRdb to between 2020 and 2021). Some background on the complete study: Nivolumab was administered intravenously at 3 mg/kg on days 1, 15 and 29, and in the combination arm ipilimumab 1 mg/kg was added on day 1 only. For each study arm, the primary endpoint of the trial was the rate of major pathologic response (MPR) in the intention-to-treat population. A total of roughly 45 patients with operable NSCLC were treated in the trial, with around 23 randomized to nivolumab monotherapy and about 20 randomized to nivolumab plus ipilimumab. TCR repertoires in pretherapy (baseline) peripheral blood were compared with TCR repertoires in tumors resected at surgery after neoadjuvant immune checkpoint blockade. Matched pretherapy and resected tumor pairs were analyzed from seven patients, of whom four had been treated with nivolumab and three with nivolumab plus ipilimumab.

Study-wide findings and limitations: There was no significant correlation between TCR clonality and pathologic tumor regression, and just a single major-pathologic-response sample was available for the clonality-regression analysis. Richness in tumors resected after neoadjuvant therapy showed a positive correlation with pretherapy blood TCR richness (Spearman R ~ 0.8). A small number of samples was subjected to TCR sequencing. Greater TCR richness and clonality were observed in resected tumors than in tumor-adjacent uninvolved lung, and increases were observed in more dual-therapy-treated tumors. Tumor T-cell richness and clonality rose from pretherapy to surgery in three of three dual-therapy tumors but in only two of four nivolumab-treated tumors.

Looking up the germline V gene (reference sequence) yields CDR1 LNHNV and CDR2 YYDKDF. The CDR3 holds 21 amino acids from the cysteine to the phenylalanine. The retained sequence is limited to the CDR3, 63 bases, with the frame set at the first base. Trimming accounts for 1 base at V and 4 bases at J, while the number of junction bases matched to no gene is 20. Only a few counts were recorded for this clone. The antigen it recognizes is unknown. No per-base quality is available; no much larger clone lies one base away. This specimen's time point label, per the study, means: at surgical resection after neoadjuvant nivolumab +/- ipilimumab. Samples came from the phase 2 randomized NEOSTAR trial, which tested neoadjuvant nivolumab or nivolumab plus ipilimumab followed by surgery in operable NSCLC. The library was prepared using the immunoSEQ multiplex PCR assay. The original pipeline was this. Richness and clonality were used to summarize the repertoires, and clones that significantly expanded or contracted between pre- and post-therapy samples were identified. Imported from immuneACCESS, the table was reduced by TCRdb to in-frame sequences with V and J called. These copies leave out some clones; in studies compared against another copy, an unresolved V gene accounts for under half, and the cause of the remainder is not known. V and J calls and clone size are as listed in that table; D and trimming were resolved from the DNA. The table for this sample lists 5,500 to 7,500 clones; approximately 79% of them were counted only once. The ten top clones hold 4% to 5.5% of the sample.

Recombination joined TRBV15 with TRBJ2-7; TRBD1 aligns with 12 central bases. The source of this sequence is an adult with non-small cell lung cancer. Here the sequenced sample was tumor tissue, taken after neoadjuvant nivolumab, alone or with ipilimumab, at or shortly before surgery. The nucleotides are TGTGCCACCAGCAGAGCGGGGACAGGGGGCTCTCCGACTAGTGGGGAGTACGAGCAGTACTTC. This encodes CATSRAGTGGSPTSGEYEQYF.